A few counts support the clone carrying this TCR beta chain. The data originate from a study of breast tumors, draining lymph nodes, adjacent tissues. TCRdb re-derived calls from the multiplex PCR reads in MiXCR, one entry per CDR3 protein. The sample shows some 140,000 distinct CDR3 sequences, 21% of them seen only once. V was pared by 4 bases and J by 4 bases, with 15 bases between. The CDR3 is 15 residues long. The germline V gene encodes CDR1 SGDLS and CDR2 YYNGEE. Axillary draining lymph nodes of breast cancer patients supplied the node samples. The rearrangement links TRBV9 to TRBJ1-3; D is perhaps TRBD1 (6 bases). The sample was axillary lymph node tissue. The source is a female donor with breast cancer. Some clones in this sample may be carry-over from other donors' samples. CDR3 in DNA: TGTGCCAGCAGCAGTATGGGGGCCGGCGGAAACACCATATATTTT. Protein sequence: CASSSMGAGGNTIYF.